The clone carrying this TCR beta chain has a handful of counts. Its antigen is as yet unknown. Trimming left V 6 bases short and J 3 bases short, with 18 bases between. CDR1 is MDHEN, CDR2 SYDVKM, per germline. The CDR3 totals 15 residues. This sample was taken from a study of beta chain features in type 1 diabetes. Overall study results and limits: The study left unresolved whether HLA type influences TCRB rearrangement. Among all four CD4+ subsets, Type 1 diabetes patients had TCRB CDR3s that were moderately but significantly shorter.

Expressed TCRB transcripts were sequenced after all isolated RNA was converted to cDNA. Measured with immunoSEQ multiplex PCR; TCRdb has only the in-frame clones, and not every one. The sample yields fewer than 400,000 clones, 6.5% to 10% seen once. Sorting with CD45RO/CCR7/CD25/CD127/CD95/CD27 yielded naive, central memory, regulatory and stem-like memory CD4+ cells. The sample taken for sequencing was central memory CD4+ T cells from blood. This chain joins TRBV28 and TRBJ2-7, with a possible D match to TRBD1 (5 bases). The sequence was obtained from a woman aged 18-29 years in good health. The CDR3 coding sequence is TGTGCCAGCAGGCACGAAGGGGTTGGCTTCTACGAGCAGTACTTC. This gives the protein CASRHEGVGFYEQYF.